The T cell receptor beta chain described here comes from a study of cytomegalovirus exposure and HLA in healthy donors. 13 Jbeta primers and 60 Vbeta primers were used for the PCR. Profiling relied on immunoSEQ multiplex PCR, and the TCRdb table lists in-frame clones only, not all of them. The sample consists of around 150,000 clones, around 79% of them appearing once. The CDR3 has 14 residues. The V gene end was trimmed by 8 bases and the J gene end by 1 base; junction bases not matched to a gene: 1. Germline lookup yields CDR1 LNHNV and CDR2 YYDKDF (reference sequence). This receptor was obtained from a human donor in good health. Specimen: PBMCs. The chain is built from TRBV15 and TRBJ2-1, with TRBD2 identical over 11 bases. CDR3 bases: TGTGCCACCCGGACTAGCGGGTCCTACAATGAGCAGTTCTTC. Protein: CATRTSGSYNEQFF.